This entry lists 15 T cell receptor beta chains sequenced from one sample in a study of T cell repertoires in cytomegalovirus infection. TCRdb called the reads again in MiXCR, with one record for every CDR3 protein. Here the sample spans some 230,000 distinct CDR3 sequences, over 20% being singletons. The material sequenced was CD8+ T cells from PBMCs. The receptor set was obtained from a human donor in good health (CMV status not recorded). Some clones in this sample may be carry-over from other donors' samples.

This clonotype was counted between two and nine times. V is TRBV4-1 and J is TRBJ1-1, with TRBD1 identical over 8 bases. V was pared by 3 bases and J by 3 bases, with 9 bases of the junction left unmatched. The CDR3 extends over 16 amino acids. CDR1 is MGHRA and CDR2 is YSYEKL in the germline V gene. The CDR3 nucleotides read TGCGCCAGCAGCCAGGGGGGCGGGACAGGTGACACTGAAGCTTTCTTT. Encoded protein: CASSQGGGTGDTEAFF.

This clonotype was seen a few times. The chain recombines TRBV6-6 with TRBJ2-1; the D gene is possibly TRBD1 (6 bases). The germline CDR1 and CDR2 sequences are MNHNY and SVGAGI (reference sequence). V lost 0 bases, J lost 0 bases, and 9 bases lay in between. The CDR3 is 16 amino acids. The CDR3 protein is CASSYSDRSSYNEQFF. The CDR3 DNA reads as TGTGCCAGCAGTTACTCGGACAGAAGCTCCTACAATGAGCAGTTCTTC.

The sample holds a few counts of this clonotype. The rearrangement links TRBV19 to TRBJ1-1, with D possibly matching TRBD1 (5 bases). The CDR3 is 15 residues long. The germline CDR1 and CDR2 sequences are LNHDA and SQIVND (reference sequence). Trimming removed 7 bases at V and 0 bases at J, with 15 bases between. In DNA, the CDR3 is TGTGCCAGTACCCCAAGCGGGGGACTGAACACTGAAGCTTTCTTT. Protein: CASTPSGGLNTEAFF.

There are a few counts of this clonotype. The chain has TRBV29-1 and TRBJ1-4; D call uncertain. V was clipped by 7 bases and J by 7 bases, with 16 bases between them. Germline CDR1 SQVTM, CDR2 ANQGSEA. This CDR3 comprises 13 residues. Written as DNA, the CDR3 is TGCAGCGCCAGAACCGGTCTCGGTGAAAAACTGTTTTTT. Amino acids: CSARTGLGEKLFF.

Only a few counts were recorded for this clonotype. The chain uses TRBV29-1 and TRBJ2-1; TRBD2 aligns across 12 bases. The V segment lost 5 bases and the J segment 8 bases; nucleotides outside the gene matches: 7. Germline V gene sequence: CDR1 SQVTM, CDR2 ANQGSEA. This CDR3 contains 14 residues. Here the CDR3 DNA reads TGCAGCGTTCTAGCGGGGGGGCCGGGTGATGAGCAGTTCTTC. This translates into CSVLAGGPGDEQFF.

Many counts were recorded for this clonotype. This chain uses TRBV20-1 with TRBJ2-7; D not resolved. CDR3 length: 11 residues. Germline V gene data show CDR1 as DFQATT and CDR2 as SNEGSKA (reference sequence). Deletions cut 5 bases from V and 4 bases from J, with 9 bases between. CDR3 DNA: TGCAGTGCTGTAGACTTGTACGAGCAGTACTTC. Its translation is CSAVDLYEQYF.

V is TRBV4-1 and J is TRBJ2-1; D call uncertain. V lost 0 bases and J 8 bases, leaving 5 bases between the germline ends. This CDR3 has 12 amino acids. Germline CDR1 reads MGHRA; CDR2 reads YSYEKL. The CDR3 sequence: CASSQDLDEQFF. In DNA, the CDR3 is TGCGCCAGCAGCCAAGATCTCGATGAGCAGTTCTTC.

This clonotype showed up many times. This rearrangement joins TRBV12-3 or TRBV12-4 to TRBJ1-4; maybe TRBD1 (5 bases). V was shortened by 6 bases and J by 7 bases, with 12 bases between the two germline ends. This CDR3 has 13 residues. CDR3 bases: TGTGCCAGCAGGCCTCGGGACGGTGAAAAACTGTTTTTT. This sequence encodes CASRPRDGEKLFF.

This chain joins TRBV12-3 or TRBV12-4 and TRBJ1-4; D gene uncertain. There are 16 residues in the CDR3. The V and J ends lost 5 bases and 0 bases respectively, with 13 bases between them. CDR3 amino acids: CASSTRLAATNEKLFF. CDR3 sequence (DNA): TGTGCCAGCAGTACCCGGTTGGCAGCAACTAATGAAAAACTGTTTTTT.

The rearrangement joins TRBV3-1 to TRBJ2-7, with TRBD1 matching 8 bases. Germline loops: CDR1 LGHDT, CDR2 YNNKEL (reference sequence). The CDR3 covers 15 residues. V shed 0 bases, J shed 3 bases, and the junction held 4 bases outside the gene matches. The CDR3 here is CASSQEGTGNYEQYF. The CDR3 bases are TGTGCCAGCAGCCAAGAAGGGACAGGCAACTACGAGCAGTACTTC.

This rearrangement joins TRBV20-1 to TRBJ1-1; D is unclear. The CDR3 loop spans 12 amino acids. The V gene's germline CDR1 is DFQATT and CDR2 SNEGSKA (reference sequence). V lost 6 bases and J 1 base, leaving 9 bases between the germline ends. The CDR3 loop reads CSAWTGNTEAFF. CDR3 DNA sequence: TGCAGTGCCTGGACGGGGAACACTGAAGCTTTCTTT.

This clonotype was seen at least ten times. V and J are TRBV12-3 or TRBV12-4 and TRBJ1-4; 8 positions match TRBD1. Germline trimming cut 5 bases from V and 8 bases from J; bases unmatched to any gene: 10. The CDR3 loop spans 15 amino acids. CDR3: CASSQGQGASEKLFF. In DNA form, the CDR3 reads TGTGCCAGCAGTCAGGGTCAGGGGGCAAGCGAAAAACTGTTTTTT.

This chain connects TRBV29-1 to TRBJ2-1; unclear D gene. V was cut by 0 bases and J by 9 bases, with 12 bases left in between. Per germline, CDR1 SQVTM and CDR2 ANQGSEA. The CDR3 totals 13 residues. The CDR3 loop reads CSVEDRLAGEQFF. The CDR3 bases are TGCAGCGTTGAAGATCGCCTCGCCGGTGAGCAGTTCTTC.

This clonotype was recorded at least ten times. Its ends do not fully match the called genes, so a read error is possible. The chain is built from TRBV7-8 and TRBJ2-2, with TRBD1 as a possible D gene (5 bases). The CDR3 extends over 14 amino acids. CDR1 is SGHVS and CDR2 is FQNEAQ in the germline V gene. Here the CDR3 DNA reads TGTGCCAGCAGTTTAGGGGTTAACACCGGGGAGCTGTTTTTT. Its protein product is CASSLGVNTGELFF.

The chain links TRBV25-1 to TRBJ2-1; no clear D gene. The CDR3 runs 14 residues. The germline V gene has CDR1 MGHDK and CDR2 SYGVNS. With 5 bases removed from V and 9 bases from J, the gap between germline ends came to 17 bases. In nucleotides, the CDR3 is TGTGCCAGCAGTTCAGTGGCTATTTTTGGTGAGCAGTTCTTC. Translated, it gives CASSSVAIFGEQFF.